These T cell receptor beta chains were read from a single sample in a study of shared clonotypes between healthy human individuals. This table comes from immunoSEQ multiplex PCR, and its TCRdb copy is limited to in-frame clones, with some not included. The sample yields over 850,000 clones, 75% to 80% seen once. The sample was memory CD4+ T cells from PBMCs. The receptors come from a man between 18 and 29 years old in good health. Some clones in this sample may be carry-over from other donors' samples. The CDR3 runs from the conserved cysteine through the conserved F or W. The D gene is left open where the match is weak. Not every row has a clone size; where given, it reads once, few, many or a size class.

J | length | size | V | D | CDR3 | DNA
TRBJ2-7 | 15 | . | TRBV7-9 | . | CASSLGWGSSYEQYF | TGTGCCAGCAGCTTGGGGTGGGGTTCCTCCTACGAGCAGTACTTC
TRBJ2-2 | 15 | . | TRBV2 | . | CASSKTNPNTGELFF | TGTGCCAGCAGCAAGACCAATCCGAACACCGGGGAGCTGTTTTTT
TRBJ2-3 | 15 | . | TRBV11-3 | . | CASSPGDRGTDTQYF | TGTGCCAGCAGCCCGGGAGACAGAGGCACAGATACGCAGTATTTT
TRBJ2-5 | 15 | few | TRBV4-2 | . | CASSRGGGREETQYF | TGTGCCAGCAGCCGCGGTGGGGGGAGAGAAGAGACCCAGTACTTC
TRBJ2-3 | 14 | . | TRBV7-2 | TRBD1 | CASSSTGARDTQYF | TGTGCCAGCAGCTCCACAGGGGCGAGAGATACGCAGTATTTT
TRBJ2-1 | 13 | . | TRBV6-4 | . | CASSDAMKSEQFF | TGTGCCAGCAGTGACGCGATGAAGAGTGAGCAGTTCTTC
TRBJ1-2 | 13 | . | TRBV11-2 | . | CASSLAGAEGYTF | TGTGCCAGCAGCTTAGCCGGGGCTGAGGGCTACACCTTC
TRBJ2-3 | 15 | . | TRBV5-1 | TRBD1 | CASSAIETGVDTQYF | TGCGCCAGCAGCGCCATTGAGACAGGGGTAGATACGCAGTATTTT
TRBJ1-5 | 13 | . | TRBV28 | . | CASTYRAHQPQHF | TGTGCCAGTACGTACAGGGCCCATCAGCCCCAGCATTTT
TRBJ2-5 | 15 | . | TRBV9 | . | CASSVVPGHQETQYF | TGTGCCAGCAGCGTAGTCCCGGGACACCAAGAGACCCAGTACTTC
TRBJ2-3 | 14 | . | TRBV27 | . | CASSLRPGADTQYF | TGTGCCAGCAGTTTGCGCCCCGGAGCAGATACGCAGTATTTT
TRBJ1-1 | 11 | . | TRBV20-1 | . | CSARKSTEAFF | TGCAGTGCTAGGAAATCCACTGAAGCTTTCTTT
TRBJ2-7 | 18 | . | TRBV5-4 | TRBD2 | CASSRAASGSGALYEQYF | TGTGCCAGCAGCCGCGCGGCTAGCGGGAGTGGCGCGCTCTACGAGCAGTACTTC
TRBJ2-5 | 13 | . | TRBV27 | . | CASSLWGQETQYF | TGTGCCAGCAGTTTATGGGGGCAAGAGACCCAGTACTTC
TRBJ2-5 | 12 | . | TRBV4-1 | TRBD1 | CASSQGTGIQYF | TGCGCCAGCAGCCAAGGGACAGGGATCCAGTACTTC
TRBJ2-7 | 13 | many | TRBV7-3 | . | CASSSYYGYEQYF | TGTGCCAGCAGCTCATACTATGGTTACGAGCAGTACTTC
TRBJ1-1 | 15 | . | TRBV2 | . | CASLSSGQLNTEAFF | TGTGCCAGCCTCTCCTCCGGACAGCTGAACACTGAAGCTTTCTTT
TRBJ2-1 | 13 | . | TRBV5-1 | TRBD1 | CASSLAGGNEQFF | TGCGCCAGCAGCTTGGCAGGGGGCAATGAGCAGTTCTTC
TRBJ1-1 | 14 | . | TRBV7-2 | . | CASSSLGGNTEAFF | TGTGCCAGCAGCTCCTTGGGTGGAAACACTGAAGCTTTCTTT
TRBJ2-1 | 15 | . | TRBV19 | TRBD2 | CASSGLAGEVGEQFF | TGTGCCAGTAGTGGACTAGCGGGAGAGGTGGGTGAGCAGTTCTTC
TRBJ2-7 | 16 | . | TRBV5-1 | . | CASSLKDRGGAYEQYF | TGCGCCAGCAGCTTGAAGGATAGGGGGGGCGCCTACGAGCAGTACTTC
TRBJ2-1 | 17 | . | TRBV27 | TRBD2 | CASSFRPGLALYNEQFF | TGTGCCAGCAGTTTCCGCCCGGGACTAGCGCTATACAATGAGCAGTTCTTC
TRBJ2-7 | 13 | . | TRBV4-1 | . | CASSQVERYEQYF | TGCGCCAGCAGCCAAGTTGAGAGGTACGAGCAGTACTTC
TRBJ2-2 | 13 | . | TRBV7-7 | . | CASSADRTGELFF | TGTGCCAGCAGTGCAGACAGGACCGGGGAGCTGTTTTTT
TRBJ2-3 | 17 | . | TRBV4-2 | TRBD1 | CASSQEGDRGSTDTQYF | TGTGCCAGCAGCCAAGAAGGAGACAGGGGGTCCACAGATACGCAGTATTTT
TRBJ2-3 | 17 | few | TRBV7-3 | TRBD2 | CASSLFSSGSNTDTQYF | TGTGCCAGCAGCTTATTTTCGAGCGGGAGTAACACAGATACGCAGTATTTT
TRBJ1-1 | 13 | few | TRBV5-1 | . | CASSLTGPTEAFF | TGCGCCAGCAGCTTGACAGGGCCCACTGAAGCTTTCTTT
TRBJ2-3 | 14 | . | TRBV5-1 | TRBD2 | CASTRTSGTDTQYF | TGCGCCAGCACGAGGACTAGCGGAACAGATACGCAGTATTTT
TRBJ2-5 | 16 | . | TRBV6-1 | . | CASSEAHNPPRETQYF | TGTGCCAGCAGTGAAGCGCACAACCCTCCTCGGGAGACCCAGTACTTC
TRBJ2-3 | 14 | . | TRBV7-9 | . | CASQPWGSLTTQYF | TGTGCCAGCCAACCTTGGGGCAGCCTGACTACGCAGTATTTT